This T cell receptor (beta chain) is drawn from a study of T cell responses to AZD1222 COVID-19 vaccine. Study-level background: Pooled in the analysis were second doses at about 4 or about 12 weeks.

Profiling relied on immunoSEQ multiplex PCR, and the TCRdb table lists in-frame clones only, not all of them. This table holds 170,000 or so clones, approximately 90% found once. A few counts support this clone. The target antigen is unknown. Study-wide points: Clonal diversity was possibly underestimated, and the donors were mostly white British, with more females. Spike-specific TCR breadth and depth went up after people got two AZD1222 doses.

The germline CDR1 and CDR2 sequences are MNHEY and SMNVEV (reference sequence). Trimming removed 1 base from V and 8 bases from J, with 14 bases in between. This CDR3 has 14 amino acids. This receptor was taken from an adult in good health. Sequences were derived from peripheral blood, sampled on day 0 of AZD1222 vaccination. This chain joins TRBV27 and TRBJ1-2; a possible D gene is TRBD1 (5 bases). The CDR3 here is CASSLLGQGSGYTF. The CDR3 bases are TGTGCCAGCAGTTTATTGGGCCAGGGCTCGGGCTACACCTTC.